The 26 T cell receptor beta chains in this list originate from one sample, sequenced in a study of T cell repertoires in cytomegalovirus infection. TCRdb reanalysed the reads using MiXCR and keeps one entry per CDR3 protein. The sample contains about 300,000 distinct CDR3 sequences, 9.6% of which appear only once. Sequencing used PBMCs. The receptors here all came from a human donor in good health (CMV status not recorded). Some clones in this sample may be carry-over from other donors' samples.

In this sample, this clonotype turned up once. The rearrangement uses TRBV6-5 and TRBJ1-2; D unclear. Germline V lookup: CDR1 MNHEY, CDR2 SVGAGI. V lost 5 bases and J 8 bases, leaving 12 bases between the germline ends. This CDR3 comprises 12 residues. CDR3 coding DNA: TGTGCCAGCAGTGCGCCCCTTGAGGGCTACACCTTC. Residues: CASSAPLEGYTF.

V gene TRBV6-6 combines with J gene TRBJ2-1; 8 nucleotides match TRBD1. J lost 8 bases, V lost 6 bases, and 15 bases had no gene match. Germline V CDR1 and CDR2: MNHNY, SVGAGI (reference sequence). The CDR3 extends over 16 amino acids. CDR3 region: CASSRPSGTGGDEQFF. Here the CDR3 DNA reads TGTGCCAGCAGCCGACCTTCCGGGACAGGAGGTGATGAGCAGTTCTTC.

This clonotype has more than one count but fewer than ten. The V call is TRBV29-1, the J call TRBJ1-4; D gene uncertain. Germline V lookup: CDR1 SQVTM, CDR2 ANQGSEA. Trimming removed 7 bases from V and 3 bases from J, with 12 bases in between. There are 13 residues in the CDR3. The CDR3 loop reads CSAMMGANEKLFF. The CDR3 DNA reads TGCAGCGCCATGATGGGAGCTAATGAAAAACTGTTTTTT.

The CDR3 reads CASSQANGGLTGELFF. CDR3 nucleotide sequence: TGCGCCAGCAGCCAAGCGAATGGGGGGCTCACCGGGGAGCTGTTTTTT. The rearrangement uses TRBV4-3 and TRBJ2-2, with D tentatively TRBD1 or TRBD2 (6 bases each). Germline V gene sequence: CDR1 LGHNA, CDR2 YSLEER. This CDR3 is 16 amino acids long. V was clipped by 1 base and J by 4 bases, with 13 bases between them.

This clonotype was counted many times. This chain joins TRBV7-2 and TRBJ1-1; D unclear. Germline V CDR1 and CDR2: SGHTA, FQGNSA. The CDR3 runs 13 residues. The V end was cut by 5 bases, the J end by 5 bases, with 12 bases between. Written as DNA, the CDR3 is TGTGCCAGCAGCCCCTCCGTCGGAACTGAAGCTTTCTTT. Protein sequence: CASSPSVGTEAFF. The whole variable domain, filled in from reference TRBV7-2 and TRBJ1-1, reads GAGVSQSPSNKVTEKGKDVELRCDPISGHTALYWYRQSLGQGLEFLIYFQGNSAPDKSGLPSDRFSAERTGGSVSTLTIQRTQQEDSAVYLCASSPSVGTEAFFGQGTRLTVV.

The rearrangement uses TRBV6-1 and TRBJ2-1; D is uncertain. Germline CDR1 and CDR2: MNHNS and SASEGT. The CDR3 contains 15 residues. Trimming left V 4 bases short and J 5 bases short, with 15 bases between. CDR3 sequence (DNA): TGTGCCAGCAGTGTCGAGGTTTATAGGGACAATGAGCAGTTCTTC. It translates to CASSVEVYRDNEQFF.

This clonotype has at least ten counts. The chain links TRBV7-9 to TRBJ2-1, with a tentative D call TRBD2 (7 bases). The germline CDR1 and CDR2 sequences are SEHNR and FQNEAQ (reference sequence). The CDR3 consists of 18 residues. V was pared by 4 bases and J by 4 bases, with 23 bases between. The CDR3 spells CASSSTRLRRGPYNEQFF. CDR3 nucleotides: TGTGCCAGCAGCTCCACCCGACTAAGGCGGGGGCCTTACAATGAGCAGTTCTTC.

This clonotype has ten or more counts. The V gene is TRBV10-3, the J gene TRBJ2-3; 9 positions agree with TRBD1. CDR1 is ENHRY and CDR2 is SYGVKD in the germline V gene. The length of the CDR3 is 15 residues. The J segment lost 1 base and the V segment lost 3 bases, leaving 2 bases of the junction unmatched. CDR3 DNA sequence: TGTGCCATCAGTGACGGACAGGGGCGCACAGATACGCAGTATTTT. It codes for CAISDGQGRTDTQYF.

This clonotype has a handful of counts. This chain connects TRBV9 to TRBJ2-6; TRBD1 matches at 12 bases. CDR1 is SGDLS, CDR2 YYNGEE, per germline. The junction had 2 bases not matched to a gene; V was cut back by 5 bases and J by 2 bases. CDR3 length equals 16 residues. CDR3 sequence: CASRGTGGTGANVLTF. The CDR3 DNA is TGTGCCAGCAGAGGGACAGGGGGCACTGGGGCCAACGTCCTGACTTTC.

This clonotype was recorded at least ten times. The chain has TRBV2 and TRBJ2-2; TRBD2 matches at 8 bases. Germline V gene sequence: CDR1 SNHLY, CDR2 FYNNEI. The CDR3 covers 14 residues. With 4 bases clipped from V and 7 bases from J, the junction kept 5 bases outside the gene matches. The CDR3 loop reads CASSVGGGNGELFF. The CDR3 region has the DNA TGTGCCAGCAGTGTCGGCGGGGGGAACGGGGAGCTGTTTTTT.

This clonotype occurred a few times. The V gene is TRBV19, the J gene TRBJ2-7; no reliable D call. V dropped 5 bases and J dropped 2 bases, with 13 bases sitting between them. The germline gives CDR1 LNHDA, CDR2 SQIVND (reference sequence). The CDR3 runs to 14 residues. As DNA, the CDR3 is TGTGCCAGTAGTCCCCGGACGAGCACCTACGAGCAGTACTTC. As protein: CASSPRTSTYEQYF.

This clonotype was recorded many times. The chain links TRBV4-1 to TRBJ1-5; 8 positions match TRBD1. Unmatched junction bases numbered 12, after V lost 0 bases and J lost 2 bases. The germline V gene encodes CDR1 MGHRA and CDR2 YSYEKL. The CDR3 covers 19 residues. DNA for the CDR3: TGCGCCAGCAGCCAAGATCGGGCAACTCCGGGACAGGGCAATCAGCCCCAGCATTTT. This translates into CASSQDRATPGQGNQPQHF.

This clonotype was observed at least ten times. The chain links TRBV10-3 to TRBJ2-3, with 7 positions matching TRBD1. This CDR3 is 12 amino acids long. Germline lookup yields CDR1 ENHRY and CDR2 SYGVKD. V gave up 5 bases and J gave up 13 bases; unmatched junction bases: 9. CDR3 sequence reads: CAISSIDREEYF. CDR3 in DNA: TGTGCCATCAGTTCTATTGACAGGGAAGAGTATTTT.

The rearrangement joins TRBV20-1 to TRBJ1-2, with a possible D match to TRBD1 (5 bases). Germline V CDR1 and CDR2: DFQATT, SNEGSKA (reference sequence). Between the trimmed V and J ends, which lost 5 bases and 4 bases, there was a span of 14 bases. The CDR3 consists of 13 residues. The CDR3 DNA follows: TGCAGTGCTCTGGGGGGACTCGGCTATGGCTACACCTTC. Translated: CSALGGLGYGYTF.

In its sample, this clonotype was seen many times. This chain joins TRBV28 and TRBJ1-4; D might be TRBD1 (6 bases). V was trimmed by 6 bases and J by 8 bases, leaving 19 bases between them. The CDR3 contains 15 residues. Germline V lookup: CDR1 MDHEN, CDR2 SYDVKM. CDR3 DNA: TGTGCCAGCAGCCTTCTTGCAGGGGTGGAGGAAAAACTGTTTTTT. Its protein is CASSLLAGVEEKLFF.

This clonotype was observed many times. The chain recombines TRBV7-9 with TRBJ2-5; no definite D call. CDR1 is SEHNR and CDR2 is FQNEAQ in the germline V gene (reference sequence). Trimming cost V 2 bases and J 0 bases, with 4 bases left between them. CDR3 length equals 13 residues. In DNA, the CDR3 is TGTGCCAGCAGCTTATCGTACCAAGAGACCCAGTACTTC. Amino acids: CASSLSYQETQYF.

Many counts were recorded for this clonotype. The chain links TRBV2 to TRBJ1-2; D not certain. The CDR3 runs 13 residues. V lost 4 bases and J lost 4, with 10 bases in between. Germline CDR1 reads SNHLY; CDR2 reads FYNNEI. The CDR3 here is CASSGRPIYGYTF. CDR3 DNA sequence: TGTGCCAGCAGTGGACGGCCGATCTATGGCTACACCTTC.

In its sample, this clonotype was seen a few times. The chain carries TRBV20-1 and TRBJ2-2, with 7 bases fitting TRBD1. From germline, CDR1 is DFQATT and CDR2 SNEGSKA (reference sequence). With 3 bases clipped from V and 3 bases from J, the junction kept 7 bases outside the gene matches. This CDR3 has 15 residues. The CDR3 DNA sequence: TGCAGTGCTAGCCCCAGGGGGTTGCACACCGGGGAGCTGTTTTTT. Residues: CSASPRGLHTGELFF.

The chain is built from TRBV28 and TRBJ2-5, with D maybe TRBD2 (6 bases). Germline V gene lookup returns CDR1 MDHEN and CDR2 SYDVKM. Trimming removed 6 bases from V and 1 base from J, with 15 bases in between. The CDR3 consists of 15 residues. The CDR3 DNA reads TGTGCCAGCAGCCCGGCGGGGACCCGCCAAGAGACCCAGTACTTC. It is translated as CASSPAGTRQETQYF. Looking up the rest from reference TRBV28 and TRBJ2-5 gives the full variable domain: DVKVTQSSRYLVKRTGEKVFLECVQDMDHENMFWYRQDPGLGLRLIYFSYDVKMKEKGDIPEGYSVSREKKERFSLILESASTNQTSMYLCASSPAGTRQETQYFGPGTRLLVL.

At least ten counts were recorded for this clonotype. The chain combines TRBV28 with TRBJ2-3; D not resolved. The V gene lost 4 bases and the J gene lost 1 base, with 12 bases spanning the gap. CDR3 length: 15 residues. Germline CDR1 MDHEN, CDR2 SYDVKM. The CDR3 DNA sequence: TGTGCCAGCAGTTCGGCATCGGTCCGCACAGATACGCAGTATTTT. Translated, it gives CASSSASVRTDTQYF.

The chain has TRBV20-1 and TRBJ1-1, with TRBD1 as a possible D gene (6 bases). The CDR3 consists of 11 residues. V gave up 5 bases and J gave up 6 bases, with 10 bases separating them. Germline loops: CDR1 DFQATT, CDR2 SNEGSKA (reference sequence). CDR3 in amino acids: CSALAGAEAFF. In nucleotides, the CDR3 is TGCAGTGCTCTGGCAGGGGCTGAAGCTTTCTTT.

J is TRBJ2-7 and V is TRBV6-2 or TRBV6-3, with a tentative D call TRBD1 (6 bases). The V gene's germline CDR1 is MNHEY and CDR2 SVGEGT. The length of the CDR3 is 13 residues. The V gene lost 2 bases and the J gene lost 2 bases, with 7 bases spanning the gap. In DNA form, the CDR3 reads TGTGCCAGCAGTTACCCAGGGGCCTACGAGCAGTACGTC. Translating it yields CASSYPGAYEQYV.

This clonotype was counted at least ten times. The J gene is TRBJ1-1, the V gene TRBV7-9; tentative D call: TRBD1 (6 bases). The ends were cut back, 5 bases at V and 5 bases at J, with 15 bases in the middle. Looked up from germline, CDR1 is SEHNR and CDR2 is FQNEAQ (reference sequence). This CDR3 is built from 14 residues. CDR3 bases: TGTGCCAGCAGCCCCGCGGGGGCTGGAACTGAAGCTTTCTTT. It translates to CASSPAGAGTEAFF.

As to this clonotype: A read error may account for a junction end that differs from germline. The chain carries TRBV4-2 and TRBJ2-5; D uncertain. CDR3 length: 13 residues. Per the germline V gene, CDR1 is LGHNA and CDR2 is YNFKEQ. The DNA for the CDR3 is TGTACCAGCAGCGCCAGTGTAGCCGAGACCCAGTACTTC. Encoded protein: CTSSASVAETQYF.

As to this clonotype: Just one base apart from a much larger clone, this may be a read error. The final CDR3 position lacks the conserved phenylalanine or tryptophan, pointing to a likely read error. The chain joins TRBV7-2 to TRBJ1-2; D gene uncertain. The CDR3 covers 11 residues. The germline gives CDR1 SGHTA, CDR2 FQGNSA. The ends were cut back, 6 bases at V and 3 bases at J, with 5 bases in the middle. The CDR3 region is CASSKDYGYTS. As DNA, the CDR3 is TGTGCCAGCAGTAAAGACTATGGCTACACCTCC.

This clonotype was seen ten or more times. The rearrangement joins TRBV20-1 to TRBJ1-2; 7 nucleotides align to TRBD1. V lost 7 bases to trimming and J lost 3 bases; unmatched junction nucleotides: 14. Germline V gene lookup returns CDR1 DFQATT and CDR2 SNEGSKA (reference sequence). This CDR3 region has 15 residues. The CDR3 protein is CSVLLTTGVHYGYTF. As DNA, the CDR3 is TGCAGTGTCCTTTTAACTACAGGGGTTCACTATGGCTACACCTTC.